This T cell receptor (beta chain) was sequenced for a study of blood T cell repertoires in COVID-19. The wider study: T cells, B-cell-depleted T cells, or PBMCs provided the cDNA or gDNA that served as material.

The V and J ends lost 0 bases and 3 bases, in that order; junction bases with no gene match: 4. From germline, CDR1 is SGDLS and CDR2 YYNGEE. This CDR3 comprises 16 residues. Only in-frame clones appear in the TCRdb table, and some are missing; sequencing was by immunoSEQ multiplex PCR. The sample consists of about 73,000 clones, around 77% of them appearing once. The rearrangement joins TRBV9 to TRBJ2-3; TRBD2 matches 10 bases. Sequenced: peripheral blood. The TCR sequence derives from an older man with COVID-19, enrolled during active disease. The CDR3: CASSVAPSGSTDTQYF. Written as DNA, the CDR3 is TGTGCCAGCAGCGTAGCCCCTAGCGGGAGTACAGATACGCAGTATTTT.